These 11 T cell receptor beta chains share one sample of origin, sequenced in a study of identical twins. TCRdb itself ran the 5' RACE reads through MiXCR, one entry per CDR3 protein. The sample comprises hundreds of thousands of distinct CDR3 sequences, roughly a tenth of which are singletons, and about 5.2% rests with the top ten. The sequenced sample consisted of memory (CD45RO+) T cells sorted from blood. The source is a woman younger than 35 in good health.

CDR3 region: CATRDSSTDTQYF. In nucleotides, the CDR3 is TGTGCCACCCGGGACAGTAGCACAGATACGCAGTATTTT. The chain couples TRBV27 to TRBJ2-3; 7 bases agree with TRBD1. The germline V gene has CDR1 MNHEY and CDR2 SMNVEV (reference sequence). The CDR3 loop spans 13 amino acids. V was clipped by 10 bases and J by 0 bases; unmatched bases: 4.

The V gene is TRBV7-8, the J gene TRBJ2-3; 8 bases line up with TRBD1. Germline values: CDR1 SGHVS, CDR2 FQNEAQ. CDR3 length: 17 amino acids. With 2 bases clipped from V and 3 bases from J, the junction kept 10 bases outside the gene matches. The CDR3, as DNA: TGTGCCAGCAGCTTAAGGGCCGGGACAGGTGGAACAGATACGCAGTATTTT. This gives the protein CASSLRAGTGGTDTQYF.

V gene TRBV25-1 combines with J gene TRBJ2-5; D may be TRBD2 (6 bases). Germline loops: CDR1 MGHDK, CDR2 SYGVNS. The CDR3 is 13 residues long. Between the trimmed V and J ends, which lost 4 bases and 5 bases, there was a span of 11 bases. CDR3 sequence (DNA): TGTGCCAGCAGTGGACTAGGCGGGGAGACCCAGTACTTC. The encoded protein is CASSGLGGETQYF.

In its sample, this clonotype was seen many times. The gene calls are TRBV12-3 or TRBV12-4 and TRBJ2-3, with 9 bases matching TRBD1. This CDR3 is built from 16 residues. The V segment lost 3 bases and the J segment 1 base; nucleotides outside the gene matches: 5. The CDR3 bases are TGTGCCAGCAGTTTGGAGCGGGACAGGGGCACAGATACGCAGTATTTT. Amino acids: CASSLERDRGTDTQYF.

This clonotype has a count of ten or more. V usage is TRBV15 and J usage is TRBJ2-1; D perhaps matches TRBD2 (6 bases). V lost 1 base, J lost 8 bases, and 12 bases lay in between. The CDR3 is made up of 14 amino acids. Germline assignment: CDR1 LNHNV and CDR2 YYDKDF (reference sequence). CDR3 DNA: TGTGCCACCAGCAGAGTAATAGGGGAGGATGAGCAGTTCTTC. Translated: CATSRVIGEDEQFF.

The DNA for the CDR3 is TGTGCCAGCAGTTTAGGTCCAACGACCGGGGAGCTGTTTTTT. It yields the protein CASSLGPTTGELFF. The chain is built from TRBV12-3 or TRBV12-4 and TRBJ2-2, with D uncertain. V lost 1 base and J 5 bases, leaving 8 bases between the germline ends. CDR3 size: 14 residues.

This clonotype was counted between two and nine times. The V call is TRBV20-1, the J call TRBJ2-7; 9 bases are a match to TRBD2. CDR3 length: 14 residues. Germline V gene sequence: CDR1 DFQATT, CDR2 SNEGSKA (reference sequence). Unmatched junction bases numbered 6, after V lost 5 bases and J lost 1 base. The CDR3 spells CSAFEREVSYEQYF. CDR3 coding DNA: TGCAGTGCTTTTGAGCGGGAGGTGTCCTACGAGCAGTACTTC.

The chain couples TRBV4-3 to TRBJ1-4, with TRBD1 matching over 8 bases. Germline assignment: CDR1 LGHNA and CDR2 YSLEER. The CDR3 length is 15 residues. The trim removed 3 bases at V and 8 bases at J, leaving 8 bases unmatched. CDR3 in amino acids: CASSQPGQGYEKLFF. The DNA of the CDR3 is TGCGCCAGCAGCCAGCCCGGACAGGGATACGAAAAACTGTTTTTT.

This chain links TRBV7-2 with TRBJ2-1, with a weak D call TRBD2 (5 bases). The CDR3 covers 11 residues. Germline assignment: CDR1 SGHTA and CDR2 FQGNSA. Trimming shortened V by 3 bases and J by 9 bases, and 6 bases separated the two germline ends. CDR3 bases: TGTGCCAGCAGCTTCCTAGCTGAGCAGTTCTTC. Protein: CASSFLAEQFF. Drawing the rest from reference TRBV7-2 and TRBJ2-1, the complete variable domain is GAGVSQSPSNKVTEKGKDVELRCDPISGHTALYWYRQSLGQGLEFLIYFQGNSAPDKSGLPSDRFSAERTGGSVSTLTIQRTQQEDSAVYLCASSFLAEQFFGPGTRLTVL.

The CDR3, as DNA: TGCGCCAGCAGCCAAGATCTCGGCGACAGGGGGGGGTCACCCCTCCACTTT. It yields the protein CASSQDLGDRGGSPLHF. J is TRBJ1-6 and V is TRBV4-3; 9 bases match TRBD1. Germline CDR1 is LGHNA and CDR2 is YSLEER. The CDR3 consists of 17 residues. Trimming removed 0 bases from V and 10 bases from J; junction bases left unmatched: 10.

The chain combines TRBV5-5 with TRBJ2-2, with 9 bases aligning to TRBD2. The CDR3 is 16 amino acids. J lost 7 bases, V lost 1 base, and 8 bases had no gene match. Germline CDR1 is SGHKS and CDR2 is YYEKEE (reference sequence). In DNA form, the CDR3 reads TGTGCCAGCAGCTTGAATGCGGCGGGAGGGATCGGGGAGCTGTTTTTT. Its protein is CASSLNAAGGIGELFF.